This T cell receptor (beta chain) was identified in a study of technical replicates of blood from a few donors. Assay used: immunoSEQ multiplex PCR; TCRdb lists only in-frame clones, some missing. The sample yields tens of thousands of clones, around 90% seen once. This receptor was taken from a human donor in good health. Material for sequencing was T cells isolated from PBMCs.

CDR3: CASSPGTSGSTDTQYF. Written as DNA, the CDR3 is TGTGCCAGCAGCCCCGGGACTAGCGGGAGTACAGATACGCAGTATTTT. This chain connects TRBV9 to TRBJ2-3, with 14 bases aligning to TRBD2. The CDR3 is 16 residues long. Trimming removed 4 bases from V and 3 bases from J; junction bases left unmatched: 4. CDR1 and CDR2 (germline): SGDLS, YYNGEE.